The TCR beta chain described here comes from a study of cytomegalovirus exposure and HLA in healthy donors. V shed 1 base and J shed 1 base, with 16 bases lying between them. In germline, CDR1 is GTSNPN, CDR2 SVGIG (reference sequence). The CDR3 is 16 amino acids. Here immunoSEQ multiplex PCR was the method, and the copy in TCRdb shows in-frame clones only, minus some. The data show 150,000 to 200,000 clones, 75% to 95% seen once. This chain links TRBV30 with TRBJ1-1; D not certain. The receptor was isolated from a woman aged 18-29 years in good health and CMV-seropositive. Sequenced: PBMCs. The CDR3 coding sequence is TGTGCCTGGAGTGCCTATCGGCAACTAGGGAACACTGAAGCTTTCTTT. Translated: CAWSAYRQLGNTEAFF.